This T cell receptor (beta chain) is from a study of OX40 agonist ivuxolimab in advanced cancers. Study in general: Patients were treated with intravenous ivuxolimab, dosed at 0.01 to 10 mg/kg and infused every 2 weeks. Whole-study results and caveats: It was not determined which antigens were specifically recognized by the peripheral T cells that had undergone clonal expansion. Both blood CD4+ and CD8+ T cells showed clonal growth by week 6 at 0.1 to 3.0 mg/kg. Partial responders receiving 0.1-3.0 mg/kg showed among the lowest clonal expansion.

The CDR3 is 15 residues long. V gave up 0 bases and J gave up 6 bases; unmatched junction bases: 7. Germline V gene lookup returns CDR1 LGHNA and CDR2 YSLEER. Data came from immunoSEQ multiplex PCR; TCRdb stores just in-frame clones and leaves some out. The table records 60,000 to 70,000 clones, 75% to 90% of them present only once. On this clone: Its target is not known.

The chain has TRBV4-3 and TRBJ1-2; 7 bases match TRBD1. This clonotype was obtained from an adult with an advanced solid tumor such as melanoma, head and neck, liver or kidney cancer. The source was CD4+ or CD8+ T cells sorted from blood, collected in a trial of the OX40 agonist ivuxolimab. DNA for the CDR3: TGCGCCAGCAGCCAAGATTACAGGGGTGAGGATGGCTACACCTTC. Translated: CASSQDYRGEDGYTF.